A single sample gave rise to the 25 T cell receptor beta chains below, sequenced in a study of blood T cells in healthy people across ages. For the second PCR, which ran for about 7 to 11 cycles, a sample-barcoded 5' primer and a J-beta primer mix were used. Via MiXCR, TCRdb re-called the 5' RACE reads, giving one row per CDR3 protein. The sample consists of hundreds of thousands of distinct CDR3 sequences, roughly 25% of them appearing once. These same records also appear under a second study, on T cells of mothers and their children.

The sample taken for sequencing was blood. The receptors originated from a boy aged 5-17 years in good health.

In its sample, this clonotype was seen once. The V and J genes are TRBV7-9 and TRBJ2-1; a possible D gene is TRBD2 (6 bases). CDR3 length: 12 amino acids. Germline CDR1 SEHNR, CDR2 FQNEAQ (reference sequence). Trimming cost V 4 bases and J 6 bases, with 7 bases left between them. The chain's CDR3 is CASSWTINEQFF. The CDR3 DNA sequence: TGTGCCAGCAGCTGGACTATCAATGAGCAGTTCTTC.

The genes are TRBV12-3 or TRBV12-4 and TRBJ2-2; no clear D gene. V lost 4 bases, J lost 3 bases, and 12 bases lay in between. The CDR3 is 15 amino acids. CDR3 sequence (DNA): TGTGCCAGCAGTTCGCCTATAATCCACACCGGGGAGCTGTTTTTT. Its translation: CASSSPIIHTGELFF.

Remarks on this clonotype: A read error is possible here, since a much larger clone lies one base away. The gene calls are TRBV9 and TRBJ2-5; 13 bases fit TRBD2. Per germline, CDR1 SGDLS and CDR2 YYNGEE. The CDR3 is 15 amino acids. The V gene end was trimmed by 2 bases and the J gene end by 5 bases; junction bases not matched to a gene: 3. CDR3 bases: TGTGCCAGCAGCGTGACTAGCGGGGGGTCTGAGACCCAGTACTTC. This sequence encodes CASSVTSGGSETQYF.

The gene calls are TRBV14 and TRBJ2-2, with D possibly called TRBD1 or TRBD2 (5 bases each). Germline V gene data show CDR1 as SGHDN and CDR2 as FVKESK. This CDR3 comprises 14 residues. V lost 3 bases, J lost 4 bases, and 9 bases lay in between. The CDR3 DNA reads as TGTGCCAGCAGCCATGCCGGGGCCACCGGGGAGCTGTTTTTT. It yields the protein CASSHAGATGELFF. Full variable domain (rest looked up from reference TRBV14 and TRBJ2-2): EAGVTQFPSHSVIEKGQTVTLRCDPISGHDNLYWYRRVMGKEIKFLLHFVKESKQDESGMPNNRFLAERTGGTYSTLKVQPAELEDSGVYFCASSHAGATGELFFGEGSRLTVL.

The chain has TRBV12-3 or TRBV12-4 and TRBJ2-3; TRBD2 might be the D (6 bases). The ends were cut back, 6 bases at V and 3 bases at J, with 16 bases in the middle. The CDR3 loop spans 15 amino acids. CDR3 loop: CASSTASVKTDTQYF. In DNA, the CDR3 is TGTGCCAGCAGCACGGCTAGCGTGAAAACAGATACGCAGTATTTT.

The rearrangement uses TRBV12-3 or TRBV12-4 and TRBJ1-4, with a weak D call TRBD1 (6 bases). The V end lost 4 bases, the J end lost 5 bases, and 14 bases lay between the germline ends. The CDR3 is made up of 15 amino acids. CDR3 DNA: TGTGCCAGCAGTTCCAAACCGACAGGAAATGAAAAACTGTTTTTT. Its protein product is CASSSKPTGNEKLFF.

Details on this clonotype: At one boundary the junction diverges from the germline segment, which might be a read error. The rearrangement joins TRBV27 to TRBJ2-1; TRBD2 might be the D (7 bases). The germline gives CDR1 MNHEY, CDR2 SMNVEV (reference sequence). The CDR3 covers 14 residues. The CDR3 loop is CASSWRGPGNEQSF. Here the CDR3 DNA reads TGTGCCAGCAGTTGGCGGGGGCCTGGGAATGAGCAGTCCTTC.

The chain is built from TRBV9 and TRBJ2-2; 11 bases agree with TRBD2. CDR1 and CDR2 (germline): SGDLS, YYNGEE. Trimming at V came to 4 bases and at J to 3 bases, leaving 5 bases not matched to a gene. The CDR3 totals 16 residues. The CDR3 bases are TGTGCCAGCAGCTTGGGACTAGCGGACCACACCGGGGAGCTGTTTTTT. Translating gives CASSLGLADHTGELFF.

This clonotype was seen more than once but under ten times. The J gene is TRBJ2-7, the V gene TRBV29-1; D might be TRBD2 (5 bases). Trimming removed 3 bases from V and 2 bases from J, with 11 bases in between. This CDR3 has 13 amino acids. CDR1 and CDR2 from the germline V gene are SQVTM and ANQGSEA. CDR3 protein: CSVEGVAPYEQYF. CDR3 bases: TGCAGCGTTGAGGGCGTAGCGCCCTACGAGCAGTACTTC.

The chain has TRBV3-1 and TRBJ2-3; tentative D call: TRBD1 (6 bases). The CDR3 has 15 amino acids. From germline, CDR1 is LGHDT and CDR2 YNNKEL (reference sequence). Trimming took off 3 bases at V and 3 bases at J, with 13 bases between the two ends. For the CDR3, the DNA is TGTGCCAGCAGCCATAAGAGCAGGGGAACAGATACGCAGTATTTT. This sequence encodes CASSHKSRGTDTQYF.

J is TRBJ2-7 and V is TRBV6-1; no firm D call. In germline, CDR1 is MNHNS, CDR2 SASEGT. V lost 6 bases and J lost 1, with 13 bases in between. The CDR3 consists of 14 residues. CDR3 amino acids: CASSEPAKSYEQYF. Written as DNA, the CDR3 is TGTGCCAGCAGCGAACCCGCGAAATCCTACGAGCAGTACTTC.

The chain is built from TRBV4-1 and TRBJ1-4, with 7 nucleotides matching TRBD1. Germline trimming cut 2 bases from V and 5 bases from J; bases unmatched to any gene: 8. The CDR3 consists of 16 residues. The germline gives CDR1 MGHRA, CDR2 YSYEKL. The CDR3 protein is CASSQYAGQINEKLFF. The CDR3 DNA reads TGCGCCAGCAGCCAATACGCGGGACAGATAAATGAAAAACTGTTTTTT.

This sequence joins TRBV28 and TRBJ2-1; TRBD1 matches at 12 bases. J lost 10 bases, V lost 6 bases, and 7 bases had no gene match. Germline values: CDR1 MDHEN, CDR2 SYDVKM. This CDR3 has 14 amino acids. CDR3 sequence reads: CASSPGQGAREQFF. The CDR3 DNA is TGTGCCAGCAGCCCGGGACAGGGGGCGCGGGAGCAGTTCTTC. The whole variable domain, remainder taken from reference TRBV28 and TRBJ2-1, is DVKVTQSSRYLVKRTGEKVFLECVQDMDHENMFWYRQDPGLGLRLIYFSYDVKMKEKGDIPEGYSVSREKKERFSLILESASTNQTSMYLCASSPGQGAREQFFGPGTRLTVL.

The chain employs TRBV7-9 and TRBJ2-7; D possibly corresponds to TRBD1 (6 bases). The CDR3 sequence is 15 residues long. V was shortened by 5 bases and J by 5 bases, with 19 bases between the two germline ends. Looked up from germline, CDR1 is SEHNR and CDR2 is FQNEAQ (reference sequence). The CDR3 region has the DNA TGTGCCAGCAGCCCCCCTAACAGGGAAATCCACGAGCAGTACTTC. Protein: CASSPPNREIHEQYF.

This clonotype was counted only a few times. The rearrangement uses TRBV12-3 or TRBV12-4 and TRBJ1-1, with D perhaps TRBD1 (6 bases). The CDR3 has 13 residues. V dropped 6 bases and J dropped 4 bases, with 12 bases sitting between them. The CDR3 nucleotides are TGTGCCAGCAGCGGACAGCCGTTCACTGAAGCTTTCTTT. Protein product: CASSGQPFTEAFF.

This clonotype occurred a few times. The rearrangement joins TRBV12-5 to TRBJ2-4; D perhaps matches TRBD1 (6 bases). The V gene's germline CDR1 is LGHNT and CDR2 FRNRAP. The CDR3 runs 17 residues. V lost 6 bases, J lost 1 base, and 19 bases lay in between. DNA for the CDR3: TGTGCTAGTGGCCCCGGAGTACTTGACAGGGCCAAAAACATTCAGTACTTC. It codes for CASGPGVLDRAKNIQYF.

The genes are TRBV7-9 and TRBJ1-6; 10 positions match TRBD1. Germline V CDR1 and CDR2: SEHNR, FQNEAQ (reference sequence). The CDR3 consists of 15 residues. J was trimmed by 7 bases and V by 5 bases; bases with no gene match: 5. The CDR3 sequence is CASSELDRGNSPLHF. The CDR3 nucleotides are TGTGCCAGCAGCGAACTGGACAGGGGGAATTCACCCCTCCACTTT.

The rearrangement joins TRBV5-1 to TRBJ2-5, with 7 positions matching TRBD1. The CDR3 spans 15 residues. Germline V CDR1 and CDR2: SGHRS, YFSETQ. The V segment lost 4 bases and the J segment 3 bases; nucleotides outside the gene matches: 9. The chain's CDR3 is CASSTTGAGEETQYF. The DNA of the CDR3 is TGCGCCAGCAGCACAACAGGGGCGGGTGAAGAGACCCAGTACTTC.

The CDR3 nucleotides read TGCGCCAGCAGCTTGGTTGCGGGAGGAGAGGCTGGCTACACCTTC. Encoded protein: CASSLVAGGEAGYTF. The gene calls are TRBV5-1 and TRBJ1-2, with no clear D. V was clipped by 0 bases and J by 7 bases, with 16 bases between them. The CDR3 has 15 amino acids. CDR1 is SGHRS, CDR2 YFSETQ, per germline.

This clonotype turned up a few times. The rearrangement joins TRBV14 to TRBJ2-1, with 8 positions matching TRBD1. CDR1 and CDR2 (germline): SGHDN, FVKESK. The CDR3 runs 13 residues. V lost 2 bases and J lost 6; bases outside the gene matches: 0. The CDR3 coding sequence is TGTGCCAGCAGCCAAACAGGGGGCAATGAGCAGTTCTTC. It yields the protein CASSQTGGNEQFF.

The J gene is TRBJ1-4, the V gene TRBV29-1; TRBD1 might be the D (5 bases). This CDR3 is 13 amino acids long. Trimming pared 6 bases from V and 3 bases from J, leaving 11 bases between. The germline V gene has CDR1 SQVTM and CDR2 ANQGSEA. CDR3 sequence reads: CSVLQGPNEKLFF. Written as DNA, the CDR3 is TGCAGCGTACTCCAGGGCCCTAATGAAAAACTGTTTTTT.

The table lists this clonotype with a few counts. The chain links TRBV20-1 to TRBJ2-5; no definite D call. The germline V and J ends were trimmed by 0 bases and 3 bases, with 11 bases remaining between them. Germline values: CDR1 DFQATT, CDR2 SNEGSKA (reference sequence). The length of the CDR3 is 14 residues. CDR3 sequence (DNA): TGCAGTGCTAGAGAGAGGCCTTGGGAAGAGACCCAGTACTTC. Amino acid sequence: CSARERPWEETQYF.

The gene calls are TRBV4-1 and TRBJ2-1; 7 nucleotides match TRBD2. In germline, CDR1 is MGHRA, CDR2 YSYEKL. The CDR3 is made up of 15 amino acids. After removal of 5 bases from V and 2 bases from J, the junction contained 6 bases not matched to a gene. The DNA for the CDR3 is TGCGCCAGCAGCTCATCTAGCGGCACCTACAATGAGCAGTTCTTC. As protein: CASSSSSGTYNEQFF.

This clonotype was recorded a few times. The rearrangement uses TRBV6-5 and TRBJ2-1, with D maybe TRBD2 (5 bases). Trimming pared 5 bases from V and 6 bases from J, leaving 11 bases between. The CDR3 length is 13 residues. Germline assignment: CDR1 MNHEY and CDR2 SVGAGI. CDR3 nucleotides: TGTGCCAGCAGTCAACCCCGGGGCAATGAGCAGTTCTTC. This gives the protein CASSQPRGNEQFF.

The chain recombines TRBV5-1 with TRBJ2-1, with D perhaps TRBD1 (6 bases). Germline V gene lookup returns CDR1 SGHRS and CDR2 YFSETQ. There are 13 residues in the CDR3. Trimming removed 2 bases from V and 4 bases from J, with 7 bases in between. For the CDR3, the DNA is TGCGCCAGCAGCTTTACAGGGTACAATGAGCAGTTCTTC. Its translation: CASSFTGYNEQFF.